One sample yielded the 10 T cell receptor beta chains listed below, sequenced in a study of blood T cell repertoires in COVID-19. Using immunoSEQ multiplex PCR, the repertoire was profiled, and TCRdb retains in-frame clones only, with some absent. The profile covers 200,000 to 250,000 clones, with approximately 90% appearing a single time and 2% to 2.5% taken by the ten largest. Sequencing was performed on peripheral blood. The receptors derive from a man between 25 and 39 years old who had recovered from COVID-19.

In regard to this clone: This same CDR3 is encoded by further DNA sequences in the sample. The J gene is TRBJ1-2, the V gene TRBV5-4; 8 bases are a match to TRBD1. The trim removed 0 bases at V and 5 bases at J, leaving 3 bases unmatched. The germline V gene has CDR1 SGHNT and CDR2 YYREEE (reference sequence). The CDR3 contains 14 residues. The CDR3 spells CASSLGTGSYGYTF. CDR3 in DNA: TGTGCCAGCAGCTTGGGGACAGGGAGTTATGGCTACACCTTC.

The chain joins TRBV3-1 (or the pseudogene TRBV3-2) to TRBJ2-7; possible D gene TRBD2, 5 bases. The CDR3 has 14 amino acids. Germline lookup yields CDR1 LGHDT and CDR2 YNNKEL (reference sequence). V was pared by 4 bases and J by 1 base, with 11 bases between. The CDR3 here is CASSPSLLSYEQYF. In nucleotides, the CDR3 is TGTGCCAGCAGCCCTAGCCTCCTTTCCTACGAGCAGTACTTC.

This clone turned up a few times. V usage is TRBV28 and J usage is TRBJ2-3; 12 positions agree with TRBD2. The ends lost 6 bases at V and 3 bases at J; junction bases unmatched: 7. Per the germline V gene, CDR1 is MDHEN and CDR2 is SYDVKM. CDR3 length: 16 amino acids. In DNA, the CDR3 is TGTGCCAGCAGCATTGGACTAGCGGGGATGACAGATACGCAGTATTTT. Encoded protein: CASSIGLAGMTDTQYF. The variable domain in full, completed from reference TRBV28 and TRBJ2-3, reads DVKVTQSSRYLVKRTGEKVFLECVQDMDHENMFWYRQDPGLGLRLIYFSYDVKMKEKGDIPEGYSVSREKKERFSLILESASTNQTSMYLCASSIGLAGMTDTQYFGPGTRLTVL.

The CDR3 nucleotides are TGTGCCAGCAGCTTAGATCACCCCAGGGGCGAAGCTTTCTTT. Residues: CASSLDHPRGEAFF. This chain connects TRBV11-3 to TRBJ1-1, with a possible D match to TRBD1 (6 bases). There are 14 residues in the CDR3. CDR1 is SGHNT, CDR2 YENEEA, per germline. The V end lost 0 bases, the J end lost 8 bases, and 13 bases lay between the germline ends. Full variable domain (remainder filled in from reference TRBV11-3 and TRBJ1-1): EAGVVQSPRYKIIEKKQPVAFWCNPISGHNTLYWYLQNLGQGPELLIRYENEEAVDDSQLPKDRFSAERLKGVDSTLKIQPAELGDSAVYLCASSLDHPRGEAFFGQGTRLTVV.

The chain is built from TRBV3-1 (or the pseudogene TRBV3-2) and TRBJ2-2; TRBD2 matches 12 bases. J gave up 0 bases and V 4 bases, and 6 bases lay outside the gene matches. From germline, CDR1 is LGHDT and CDR2 YNNKEL (reference sequence). The CDR3 runs 18 residues. In DNA form, the CDR3 reads TGTGCCAGCAGCCCGCGACTAGCGGGGGTTACGAACACCGGGGAGCTGTTTTTT. Its translation: CASSPRLAGVTNTGELFF.

The chain has TRBV18 and TRBJ1-2; 7 bases are a match to TRBD1. Germline CDR1 is KGHSH and CDR2 is LQKENI. The CDR3 contains 13 residues. The ends lost 5 bases at V and 3 bases at J; junction bases unmatched: 3. CDR3 protein: CASSSDRDYGYTF. CDR3 DNA sequence: TGTGCCAGCTCATCCGACAGGGACTATGGCTACACCTTC.

The rearrangement links TRBV19 to TRBJ2-1, with TRBD2 as a possible D gene (6 bases). This CDR3 is built from 15 residues. The germline V gene encodes CDR1 LNHDA and CDR2 SQIVND (reference sequence). Trimming removed 9 bases at V and 1 base at J, with 16 bases between. The CDR3 nucleotides read TGTGCCAGCCTAGGGGTGGGAGGATCCTACAATGAGCAGTTCTTC. Residues: CASLGVGGSYNEQFF.

This clone was detected only once. The chain recombines TRBV2 with TRBJ2-2, with 10 bases identical to TRBD2. Germline CDR1 reads SNHLY; CDR2 reads FYNNEI. J lost 1 base, V lost 8 bases, and 13 bases had no gene match. This CDR3 has 18 residues. The CDR3 here is CASLPGTSVILNTGELFF. Here the CDR3 DNA reads TGTGCCAGCCTACCCGGGACTAGCGTAATCTTGAACACCGGGGAGCTGTTTTTT. Based on the CDR3 plus reference TRBV2 and TRBJ2-2, the full variable domain is EPEVTQTPSHQVTQMGQEVILRCVPISNHLYFYWYRQILGQKVEFLVSFYNNEISEKSEIFDDQFSVERPDGSNFTLKIRSTKLEDSAMYFCASLPGTSVILNTGELFFGEGSRLTVL.

The V gene is TRBV10-1, the J gene TRBJ1-4, with D possibly TRBD1 on 5 matching bases. Germline V gene data show CDR1 as WNHNN and CDR2 as SYGVQD (reference sequence). The V gene lost 6 bases and the J gene lost 5 bases, with 13 bases spanning the gap. There are 14 residues in the CDR3. CDR3 loop: CASRGQGNNEKLFF. For the CDR3, the DNA is TGCGCCAGCAGAGGACAAGGAAACAATGAAAAACTGTTTTTT.

V gene TRBV2 combines with J gene TRBJ1-2; 10 bases match TRBD1. V dropped 5 bases and J dropped 8; count of bases not matched to a gene: 11. Germline V gene sequence: CDR1 SNHLY, CDR2 FYNNEI. The CDR3 consists of 15 residues. The CDR3: CASSPTRDRGKGYTF. The CDR3 region has the DNA TGTGCCAGCAGTCCAACCAGGGACAGGGGAAAGGGCTACACCTTC.